This T cell receptor (beta chain) came from a study of cytomegalovirus exposure and HLA in healthy donors. Overall study: Most donors, around 81% of roughly 400 genotyped, fell in the Caucasian-associated ancestry cluster.

Whole-study findings and limits: Researchers catalogued 164 TCR beta chains as cytomegalovirus-associated. TCR beta chains associated with HLA were, in a later analysis, more clonally expanded than equally common others.

On this clone itself: Its antigen remains unknown.

The CDR3 runs to 16 residues. The V segment lost 0 bases and the J segment 2 bases; nucleotides outside the gene matches: 5. Per the germline V gene, CDR1 is SGDLS and CDR2 is YYNGEE. Each donor was healthy, and each was a bone marrow donor. 13 Jbeta primers and 60 Vbeta primers were used for the PCR. Produced via immunoSEQ multiplex PCR; TCRdb's table is partial and in-frame only. Of more than 100,000 clones in the sample, approximately 80% were seen once. The source of this sequence is a human donor in good health. J is TRBJ2-7 and V is TRBV9; 10 bases map to TRBD1. The source material was PBMCs. CDR3 region: CASSVGAGTGAYEQYF. In DNA, the CDR3 is TGTGCCAGCAGCGTAGGTGCTGGGACAGGGGCCTACGAGCAGTACTTC.